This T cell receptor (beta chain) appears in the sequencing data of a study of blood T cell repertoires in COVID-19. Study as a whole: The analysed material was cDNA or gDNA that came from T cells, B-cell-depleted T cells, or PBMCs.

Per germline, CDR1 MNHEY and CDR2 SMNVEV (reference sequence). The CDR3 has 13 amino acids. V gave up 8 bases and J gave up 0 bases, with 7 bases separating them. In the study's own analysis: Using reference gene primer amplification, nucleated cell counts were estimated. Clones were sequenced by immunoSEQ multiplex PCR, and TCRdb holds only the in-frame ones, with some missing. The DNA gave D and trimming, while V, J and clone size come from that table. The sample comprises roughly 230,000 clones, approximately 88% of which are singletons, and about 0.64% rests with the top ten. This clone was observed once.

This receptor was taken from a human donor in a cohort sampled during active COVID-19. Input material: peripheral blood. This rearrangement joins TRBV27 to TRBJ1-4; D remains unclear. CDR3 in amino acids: CASSRATNEKLFF. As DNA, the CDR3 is TGTGCCAGCTCGAGGGCAACTAATGAAAAACTGTTTTTT. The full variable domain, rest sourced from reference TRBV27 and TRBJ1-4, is EAQVTQNPRYLITVTGKKLTVTCSQNMNHEYMSWYRQDPGLGLRQIYYSMNVEVTDKGDVPEGYKVSRKEKRNFPLILESPSPNQTSLYFCASSRATNEKLFFGSGTQLSVL.